Below, one T cell receptor (beta chain) is given with its context. Libraries were prepared by immunoSEQ multiplex PCR; TCRdb keeps only in-frame clonotypes and omits some of them. The sample carries 150,000 to 200,000 clones, 85% to 90% recorded once. The sample belongs to a study of T cell responses to AZD1222 COVID-19 vaccine. The TCR sequence derives from an adult in good health. Sequencing used peripheral blood, obtained on day 0 of AZD1222 vaccination.

The CDR3 region is CASSQDRNSPYNEQFF. Written as DNA, the CDR3 is TGTGCCAGCAGCCAAGATCGTAACAGCCCCTACAATGAGCAGTTCTTC. The chain carries TRBV3-1 (or the pseudogene TRBV3-2) and TRBJ2-1; D is uncertain. This CDR3 is built from 16 residues. CDR1 and CDR2 from the germline V gene are LGHDT and YNNKEL (reference sequence). Trimming removed 0 bases at V and 2 bases at J, with 11 bases between.